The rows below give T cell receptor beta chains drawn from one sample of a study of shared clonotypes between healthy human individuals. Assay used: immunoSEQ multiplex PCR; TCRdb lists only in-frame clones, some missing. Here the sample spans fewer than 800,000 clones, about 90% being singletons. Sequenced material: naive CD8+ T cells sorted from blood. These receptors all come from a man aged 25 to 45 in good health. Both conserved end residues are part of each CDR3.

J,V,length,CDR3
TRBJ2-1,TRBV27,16,CASRRSQTVNYNEQFF
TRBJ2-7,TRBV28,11,CASTTWSEQYF
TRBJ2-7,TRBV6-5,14,CASSYSVKSYEQYF
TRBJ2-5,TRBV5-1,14,CASSGQGSQETQYF
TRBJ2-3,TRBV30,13,CAWMRENTDTQYF
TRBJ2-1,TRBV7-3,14,CASSARLGMGEQFF
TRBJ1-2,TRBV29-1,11,CSVATNYGYTF
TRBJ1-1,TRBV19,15,CASIIRGGLITEAFF
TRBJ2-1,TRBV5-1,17,CASSPVKGSISYNEQFF
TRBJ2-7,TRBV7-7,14,CASSLEDGSYEQYF
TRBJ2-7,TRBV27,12,CASSLLGDEQYF
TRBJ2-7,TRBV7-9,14,CASSTHGQGYEQYF
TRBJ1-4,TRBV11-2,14,CASSLAGSGEKLFF
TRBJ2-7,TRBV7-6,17,CASSLGNRGPLHNEQYF
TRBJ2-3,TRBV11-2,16,CASSLGVGGGRDTQYF
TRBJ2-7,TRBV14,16,CASSQVDRIGSYEQYF
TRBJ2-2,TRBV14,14,CASSQRWNTGELFF
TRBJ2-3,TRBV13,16,CASSLWDSASTDTQYF
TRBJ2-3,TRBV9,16,CASSVLDSGNTDTQYF
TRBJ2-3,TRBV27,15,CASSRLQGVADTQYF
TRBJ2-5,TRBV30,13,CAWSVIIWETQYF
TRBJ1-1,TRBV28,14,CASSLRGWRTEAFF
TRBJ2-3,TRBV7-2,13,CASSYISTDTQYF
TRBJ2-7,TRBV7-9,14,CASSGGQAGYEQYF
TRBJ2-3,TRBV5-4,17,CASSLALGPTFSDTQYF
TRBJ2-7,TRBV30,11,CALNSEYEQYF
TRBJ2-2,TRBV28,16,CASSFLDRGGRGELFF
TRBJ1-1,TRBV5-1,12,CASRSMNTEAFF
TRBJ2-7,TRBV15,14,CATSDSIVVHEQYF
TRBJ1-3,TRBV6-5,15,CASSRQDVSGNTIYF
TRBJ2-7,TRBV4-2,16,CASSQDLASGSYEQYF
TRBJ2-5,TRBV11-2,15,CASSTNRAGQETQYF
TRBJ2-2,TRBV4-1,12,CATGSNTGELFF
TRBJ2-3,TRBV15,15,CATSIWTVSTDTQYF
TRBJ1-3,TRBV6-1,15,CASSEPEYSGNTIYF
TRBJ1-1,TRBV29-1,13,CSALDGLQLGAFF
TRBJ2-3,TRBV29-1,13,CSVDQMGTDTQYF
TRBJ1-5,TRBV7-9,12,CASTVMGEPQHF
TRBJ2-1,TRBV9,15,CASSGRDRSYNEQFF
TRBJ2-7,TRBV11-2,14,CASSGTETYYEQYF
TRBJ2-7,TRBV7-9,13,CASSLENDYEQYF
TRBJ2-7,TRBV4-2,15,CASSQDLLGSDEQYF
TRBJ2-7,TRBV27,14,CASSLRSGVYEQYF
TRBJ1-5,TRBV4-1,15,CASSQSRSPWEPQHF
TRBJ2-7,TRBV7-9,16,CASSQISGRFAYEQYF
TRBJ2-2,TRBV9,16,CASSPGTSGLAGELFF
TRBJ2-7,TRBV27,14,CASSLYRETYEQYF
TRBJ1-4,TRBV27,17,CASSEQGPVAPNEKLFF
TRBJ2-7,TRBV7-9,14,CASSAGTAFYEQYF